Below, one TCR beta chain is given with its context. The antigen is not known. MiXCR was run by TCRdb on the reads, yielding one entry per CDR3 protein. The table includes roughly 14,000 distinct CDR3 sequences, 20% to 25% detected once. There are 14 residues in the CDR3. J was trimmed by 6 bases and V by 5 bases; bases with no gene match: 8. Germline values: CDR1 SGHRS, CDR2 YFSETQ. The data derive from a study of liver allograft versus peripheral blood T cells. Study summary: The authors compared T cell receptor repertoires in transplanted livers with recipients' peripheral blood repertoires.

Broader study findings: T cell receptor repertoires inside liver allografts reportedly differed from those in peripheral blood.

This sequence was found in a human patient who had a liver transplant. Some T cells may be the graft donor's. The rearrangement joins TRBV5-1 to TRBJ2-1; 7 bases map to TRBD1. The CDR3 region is CASRKGQAPNEQFF. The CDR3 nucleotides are TGCGCCAGCAGGAAAGGACAGGCCCCCAATGAGCAGTTCTTC.